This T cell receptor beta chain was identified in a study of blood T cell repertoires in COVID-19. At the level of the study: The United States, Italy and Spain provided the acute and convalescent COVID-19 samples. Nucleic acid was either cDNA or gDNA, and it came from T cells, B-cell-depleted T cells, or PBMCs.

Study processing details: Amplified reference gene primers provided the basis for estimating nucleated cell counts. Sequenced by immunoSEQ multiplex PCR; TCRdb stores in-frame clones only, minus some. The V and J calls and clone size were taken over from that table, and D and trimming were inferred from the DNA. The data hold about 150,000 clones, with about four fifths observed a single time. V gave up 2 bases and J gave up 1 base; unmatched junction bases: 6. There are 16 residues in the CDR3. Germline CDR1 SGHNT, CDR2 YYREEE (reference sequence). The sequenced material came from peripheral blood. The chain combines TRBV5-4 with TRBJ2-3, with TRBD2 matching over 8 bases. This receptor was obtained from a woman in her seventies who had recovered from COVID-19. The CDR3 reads CASSFPAGGGTDTQYF. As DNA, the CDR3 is TGTGCCAGCAGCTTCCCGGCCGGGGGGGGCACAGATACGCAGTATTTT.